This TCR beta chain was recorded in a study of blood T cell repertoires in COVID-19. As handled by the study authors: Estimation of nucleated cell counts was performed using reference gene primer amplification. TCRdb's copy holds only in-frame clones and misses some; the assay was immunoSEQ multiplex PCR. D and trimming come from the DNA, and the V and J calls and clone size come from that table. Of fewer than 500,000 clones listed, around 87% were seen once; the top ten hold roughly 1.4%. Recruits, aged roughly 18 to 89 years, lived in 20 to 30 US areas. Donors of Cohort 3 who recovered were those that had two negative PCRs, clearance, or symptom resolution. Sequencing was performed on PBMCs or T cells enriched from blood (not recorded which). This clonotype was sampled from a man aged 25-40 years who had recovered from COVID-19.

Here the CDR3 DNA reads TGTGCCAGCAGCTGGATACAGGGGGCGACCACTCTTACCGGGGAGCTGTTTTTT. Its protein is CASSWIQGATTLTGELFF. The rearrangement uses TRBV7-9 and TRBJ2-2; 9 nucleotides match TRBD1. The CDR3 contains 18 residues. The junction had 14 bases not matched to a gene; V was cut back by 4 bases and J by 5 bases. Germline V gene sequence: CDR1 SEHNR, CDR2 FQNEAQ (reference sequence).